Listed below are T cell receptor beta chains from one sample, sequenced in a study of blood T cell repertoires in COVID-19. The protocol was immunoSEQ multiplex PCR, while the TCRdb copy is restricted to in-frame clones and leaves out a portion. The table includes 330,000 or so clones, around 87% detected once. Sequencing input: PBMCs or T cells enriched from blood (not recorded which). The receptors come from a man in his forties in a cohort exposed to, infected with or recovered from COVID-19 (not recorded which). Each CDR3 is given with its conserved first and last residue. Fields, in order: CDR3 protein, J gene, V gene.

cdr3_aa: CASSGERNTEAFF
j_call: TRBJ1-1
v_call: TRBV2

cdr3_aa: CAWRFRDRTEAFF
j_call: TRBJ1-1
v_call: TRBV30

cdr3_aa: CAATSGRGEQYF
j_call: TRBJ2-7
v_call: TRBV3-1/TRBV3-2

cdr3_aa: CASTGTGHAGTTDTQYF
j_call: TRBJ2-3
v_call: TRBV5-4

cdr3_aa: CASSQQVNTEAFF
j_call: TRBJ1-1
v_call: TRBV11-3

cdr3_aa: CASSVGSLAAYNEQFF
j_call: TRBJ2-1
v_call: TRBV9

cdr3_aa: CASSRAPLAGQETQYF
j_call: TRBJ2-5
v_call: TRBV5-1

cdr3_aa: CASSSAGSGRANEQFF
j_call: TRBJ2-1
v_call: TRBV9

cdr3_aa: CASRFDRITDTQYF
j_call: TRBJ2-3
v_call: TRBV5-4

cdr3_aa: CASSRGTGQETQYF
j_call: TRBJ2-5
v_call: TRBV5-1

cdr3_aa: CASSFRDRGQHEQYF
j_call: TRBJ2-7
v_call: TRBV5-4

cdr3_aa: CASKDISGANVLTF
j_call: TRBJ2-6
v_call: TRBV6-5

cdr3_aa: CATSSRTRNTEAFF
j_call: TRBJ1-1
v_call: TRBV15

cdr3_aa: CASALRVLNYGYTF
j_call: TRBJ1-2
v_call: TRBV18

cdr3_aa: CASSRGGLLSYEQYF
j_call: TRBJ2-7
v_call: TRBV19

cdr3_aa: CASSQDPQAHEQFF
j_call: TRBJ2-1
v_call: TRBV4-1

cdr3_aa: CASSFQSGNTIYF
j_call: TRBJ1-3
v_call: TRBV7-9

cdr3_aa: CTSNQTRGNYNEQFF
j_call: TRBJ2-1
v_call: TRBV1

cdr3_aa: CASSLDGGHTDTQYF
j_call: TRBJ2-3
v_call: TRBV5-6

cdr3_aa: CASSSTDYEQYF
j_call: TRBJ2-7
v_call: TRBV7-9

cdr3_aa: CASSSQGVGQPQHF
j_call: TRBJ1-5
v_call: TRBV6-5

cdr3_aa: CSASLGLAGEVEQYF
j_call: TRBJ2-7
v_call: TRBV20-1